This T cell receptor beta chain was obtained from a study of cytomegalovirus exposure and HLA in healthy donors. Points from the study as a whole: Follow-up analysis later connected one missense variant in DCLRE1C with trimming of TCR beta V- and J-genes. TCR beta sequences reportedly predicted the HLA-A and HLA-B alleles of most subjects accurately.

Germline V gene sequence: CDR1 KGHSH, CDR2 LQKENI. Deletions cut 3 bases from V and 1 base from J, with 10 bases between. The CDR3 runs to 15 residues. Concerning this clone: Its cognate antigen is unknown.

PCR amplification relied on 60 Vbeta primers (plus 13 Jbeta primers). The protocol was immunoSEQ multiplex PCR, while the TCRdb copy is restricted to in-frame clones and leaves out a portion. This table holds over 90,000 clones, roughly 70% found once. The sample was PBMCs. The V call is TRBV18, the J call TRBJ2-1; a weak D match, TRBD1 (6 bases). The sequence was collected from a woman aged 45-60 years in good health and CMV-seronegative. CDR3 coding DNA: TGTGCCAGCTCACCCGACAGGCAATCCTACAATGAGCAGTTCTTC. It specifies CASSPDRQSYNEQFF.